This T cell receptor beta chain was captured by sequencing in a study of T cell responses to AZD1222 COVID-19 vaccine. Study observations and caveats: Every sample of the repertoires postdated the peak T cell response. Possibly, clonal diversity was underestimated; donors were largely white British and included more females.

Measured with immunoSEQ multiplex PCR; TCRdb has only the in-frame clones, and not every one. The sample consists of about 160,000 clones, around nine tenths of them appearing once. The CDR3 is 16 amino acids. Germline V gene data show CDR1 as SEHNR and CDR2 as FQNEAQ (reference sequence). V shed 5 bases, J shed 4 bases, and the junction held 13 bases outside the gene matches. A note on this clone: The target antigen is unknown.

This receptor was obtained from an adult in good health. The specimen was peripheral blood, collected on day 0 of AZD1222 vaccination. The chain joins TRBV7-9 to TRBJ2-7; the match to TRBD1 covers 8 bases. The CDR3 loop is CASSGPTGTGVYEQYF. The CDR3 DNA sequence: TGTGCCAGCAGCGGCCCTACCGGGACAGGCGTATACGAGCAGTACTTC.